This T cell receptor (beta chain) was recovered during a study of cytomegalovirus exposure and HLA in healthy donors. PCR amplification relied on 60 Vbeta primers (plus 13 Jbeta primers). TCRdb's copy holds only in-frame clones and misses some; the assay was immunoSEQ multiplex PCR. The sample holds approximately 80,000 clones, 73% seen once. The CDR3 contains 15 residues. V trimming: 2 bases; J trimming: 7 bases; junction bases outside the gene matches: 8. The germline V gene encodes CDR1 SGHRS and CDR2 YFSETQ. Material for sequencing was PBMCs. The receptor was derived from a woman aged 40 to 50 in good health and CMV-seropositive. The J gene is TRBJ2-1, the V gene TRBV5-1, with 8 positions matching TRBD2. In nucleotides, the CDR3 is TGCGCCAGCAGCTTTCCCGCGGGAGGAAGGAATGAGCAGTTCTTC. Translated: CASSFPAGGRNEQFF.